Listed here are 30 T cell receptor beta chains from one sample, sequenced in a study of cytomegalovirus exposure and HLA in healthy donors. The PCR contained 60 Vbeta and 13 Jbeta primers. Method: immunoSEQ multiplex PCR; TCRdb's copy keeps in-frame clones and lacks some. The table shows 150,000 to 200,000 clones, with roughly three quarters occurring only once. Sequencing input: PBMCs. Every receptor here comes from a woman in her fifties or sixties in good health and CMV-seronegative.

CDR3 residues: CTSSFRTSGPTSQETQYF. CDR3 DNA sequence: TGCACCAGCAGCTTCCGGACTAGCGGGCCTACCTCACAAGAGACCCAGTACTTC. The rearrangement links TRBV1 to TRBJ2-5; TRBD2 is the table's D call, not checked against the DNA. TRBV1 is assigned pseudogene status. The CDR3 runs 18 residues.

The chain is built from TRBV29-1 and TRBJ2-7, with TRBD1 matching over 8 bases. V lost 1 base and J lost 1; bases outside the gene matches: 18. This CDR3 spans 19 amino acids. Germline V gene data show CDR1 as SQVTM and CDR2 as ANQGSEA. CDR3 amino acids: CSVEVPRERGQGWSYEQYF. The CDR3, as DNA: TGCAGCGTTGAAGTGCCCCGTGAGAGAGGACAGGGATGGTCCTACGAGCAGTACTTC.

The rearrangement joins TRBV19 to TRBJ1-5, with D possibly being TRBD1 (6 bases). Germline V lookup: CDR1 LNHDA, CDR2 SQIVND (reference sequence). V was trimmed by 5 bases and J by 5 bases, leaving 16 bases between them. This CDR3 comprises 15 residues. The CDR3 spells CASSSRTAPHQPQHF. The CDR3 DNA is TGTGCCAGTAGTTCGAGGACAGCCCCTCATCAGCCCCAGCATTTT.

The chain couples TRBV27 to TRBJ2-7; 9 bases fit TRBD2. The CDR3 has 15 residues. Germline CDR1 MNHEY, CDR2 SMNVEV (reference sequence). With V trimmed by 2 bases and J by 0 bases, 2 bases remained unmatched. CDR3 bases: TGTGCCAGCAGTTTACTAGCGGGAAGCTCCTACGAGCAGTACTTC. Its translation: CASSLLAGSSYEQYF.

The chain employs TRBV9 and TRBJ1-3; TRBD1 agrees at 10 bases. In germline, CDR1 is SGDLS, CDR2 YYNGEE. V dropped 2 bases and J dropped 3; count of bases not matched to a gene: 20. The CDR3 totals 21 residues. The CDR3 reads CASSVLPSRRMGTGDGNTIYF. The CDR3 DNA sequence: TGTGCCAGCAGCGTCCTTCCCTCAAGGAGGATGGGGACAGGGGATGGAAACACCATATATTTT.

The V gene is TRBV2, the J gene TRBJ1-2; 7 positions agree with TRBD1. V gave up 3 bases and J gave up 6 bases; unmatched junction bases: 13. The CDR3 has 16 amino acids. The germline CDR1 and CDR2 sequences are SNHLY and FYNNEI. The CDR3 nucleotides read TGTGCCAGCAGTGAGCCCCTAACAGGGGTCTCAGATGGCTACACCTTC. It yields the protein CASSEPLTGVSDGYTF.

This chain joins TRBV6-5 and TRBJ2-4; possibly TRBD2 for D (7 bases). The germline V gene has CDR1 MNHEY and CDR2 SVGAGI. The V end lost 4 bases, the J end lost 6 bases, and 19 bases lay between the germline ends. The CDR3 length is 16 residues. Written as DNA, the CDR3 is TGTGCCAGCAGTTGGCACCGGGGGGCCCAGGGAAACATTCAGTACTTC. Protein: CASSWHRGAQGNIQYF.

The chain employs TRBV5-1 and TRBJ2-3; D might be TRBD2 (6 bases). Germline V gene sequence: CDR1 SGHRS, CDR2 YFSETQ. Trimming removed 0 bases from V and 5 bases from J, with 19 bases in between. The CDR3 is 17 amino acids. CDR3 bases: TGCGCCAGCAGCTTGGCCGTGGCAGGTAAAGCGGGAGATACGCAGTATTTT. Translated, it gives CASSLAVAGKAGDTQYF.

The rearrangement joins TRBV6-6 to TRBJ2-3, with D possibly matching TRBD1 (5 bases). The germline CDR1 and CDR2 sequences are MNHNY and SVGAGI (reference sequence). Trimming took 2 bases from V and 1 from J, leaving 10 bases between them. The CDR3 is 15 amino acids. CDR3 sequence (DNA): TGTGCCAGCAGTTACAAGGGCAGGGGCACAGATACGCAGTATTTT. This codes for CASSYKGRGTDTQYF.

The chain is built from TRBV7-9 and TRBJ1-5; D gene uncertain. Trimming cost V 1 base and J 5 bases, with 3 bases left between them. The germline CDR1 and CDR2 sequences are SEHNR and FQNEAQ (reference sequence). The length of the CDR3 is 12 residues. The DNA for the CDR3 is TGTGCCAGCAGCTTAGACTATCAGCCCCAGCATTTT. Translating it yields CASSLDYQPQHF.

J is TRBJ2-7 and V is TRBV4-1, with 9 bases identical to TRBD2. With V trimmed by 0 bases and J by 3 bases, 6 bases remained unmatched. CDR3 length: 16 amino acids. The germline V gene has CDR1 MGHRA and CDR2 YSYEKL. CDR3 in DNA: TGCGCCAGCAGCCAAGATTGGGCGGGAGGGAACTACGAGCAGTACTTC. As protein: CASSQDWAGGNYEQYF.

CDR3 bases: TGTGCCAGCAGCTTAACAATCGCCGGGTTGGGCGAGCAGTACTTC. It codes for CASSLTIAGLGEQYF. The V call is TRBV7-2, the J call TRBJ2-7; D remains unclear. Trimming cost V 2 bases and J 6 bases, with 17 bases left between them. Germline V gives CDR1 SGHTA, CDR2 FQGNSA. The CDR3 spans 15 residues. The complete variable domain, with remaining parts taken from reference TRBV7-2 and TRBJ2-7, reads GAGVSQSPSNKVTEKGKDVELRCDPISGHTALYWYRQSLGQGLEFLIYFQGNSAPDKSGLPSDRFSAERTGGSVSTLTIQRTQQEDSAVYLCASSLTIAGLGEQYFGPGTRLTVT.

The CDR3 region has the DNA TGTGCCAGCAGCGAAACACAGGGGGCGCGTGGCACCGGGGAGCTGTTTTTT. Amino acid sequence: CASSETQGARGTGELFF. The rearrangement uses TRBV7-9 and TRBJ2-2; TRBD1 matches 9 bases. Trimming cost V 5 bases and J 4 bases; bases outside gene matches: 11. This CDR3 spans 17 amino acids. Germline-derived CDR1 and CDR2 are SEHNR and FQNEAQ (reference sequence).

This clone showed up just once. V usage is TRBV7-2 and J usage is TRBJ2-7; 8 bases agree with TRBD1. J was trimmed by 1 base and V by 5 bases; bases with no gene match: 7. Germline V CDR1 and CDR2: SGHTA, FQGNSA. This CDR3 has 15 amino acids. Here the CDR3 reads CASSIQGQGSYEQYF. CDR3 nucleotides: TGTGCCAGCAGCATTCAAGGACAGGGATCCTACGAGCAGTACTTC.

There are a few counts of this clone. The chain has TRBV6-5 and TRBJ2-3, with 9 bases aligning to TRBD2. The germline CDR1 and CDR2 sequences are MNHEY and SVGAGI. V trimming: 4 bases; J trimming: 3 bases; junction bases outside the gene matches: 8. The CDR3 consists of 16 residues. DNA for the CDR3: TGTGCCAGCAGTTCCCGTAGCGGGAGAGTAACAGATACGCAGTATTTT. It codes for CASSSRSGRVTDTQYF.

The chain employs TRBV7-3 and TRBJ2-1, with 9 bases that match TRBD1. Losses at the gene ends were 5 bases for V and 6 bases for J; bases not matched to a gene: 8. CDR1 and CDR2 (germline): SGHTA, FQGTGA. The CDR3 loop spans 15 amino acids. The CDR3 sequence: CASSKQGAILNEQFF. The CDR3 DNA follows: TGTGCCAGCAGCAAACAGGGGGCAATCCTCAATGAGCAGTTCTTC.

This chain links TRBV19 with TRBJ2-2; D remains ambiguous. This CDR3 region has 13 residues. The germline gives CDR1 LNHDA, CDR2 SQIVND (reference sequence). Trimming removed 5 bases from V and 0 bases from J, with 4 bases in between. The CDR3 DNA reads as TGTGCCAGTAGTTCGTCGAACACCGGGGAGCTGTTTTTT. Translation gives CASSSSNTGELFF.

The rearrangement joins TRBV5-1 to TRBJ2-7, with TRBD1 matching over 9 bases. Looked up from germline, CDR1 is SGHRS and CDR2 is YFSETQ. The CDR3 runs to 15 residues. V shed 4 bases, J shed 5 bases, and the junction held 10 bases outside the gene matches. CDR3 sequence reads: CASSPPGTGTHEQYF. Here the CDR3 DNA reads TGCGCCAGCAGCCCACCCGGGACAGGGACCCACGAGCAGTACTTC. Full variable domain (outside the CDR3, taken from reference TRBV5-1 and TRBJ2-7): KAGVTQTPRYLIKTRGQQVTLSCSPISGHRSVSWYQQTPGQGLQFLFEYFSETQRNKGNFPGRFSGRQFSNSRSEMNVSTLELGDSALYLCASSPPGTGTHEQYFGPGTRLTVT.

This clone was picked up a small number of times. CDR3 residues: CASRMGLNSGNTIYF. CDR3 bases: TGTGCCAGCAGAATGGGACTGAACTCTGGAAACACCATATATTTT. The chain couples TRBV6-6 to TRBJ1-3; D might be TRBD1 (5 bases). Germline V CDR1 and CDR2: MNHNY, SVGAGI (reference sequence). The CDR3 is 15 residues long. The ends were cut back, 6 bases at V and 0 bases at J, with 12 bases in the middle.

The chain joins TRBV27 to TRBJ2-7; TRBD1 aligns across 9 bases. From germline, CDR1 is MNHEY and CDR2 SMNVEV (reference sequence). The CDR3 is 14 amino acids. The J segment lost 1 base and the V segment lost 3 bases, leaving 1 base of the junction unmatched. The CDR3 DNA follows: TGTGCCAGCAGTTTGGACAGGGGATCCTACGAGCAGTACTTC. Amino acids: CASSLDRGSYEQYF.

The CDR3, as DNA: TGTGCCAGCAGCTTTTCCGGGACTAGTCGCGATGAGCAGTTCTTC. Translating it yields CASSFSGTSRDEQFF. The V call is TRBV7-3, the J call TRBJ2-1; the match to TRBD2 covers 8 bases. This CDR3 has 15 amino acids. Germline V gene sequence: CDR1 SGHTA, CDR2 FQGTGA. Trimming removed 3 bases from V and 8 bases from J; junction bases left unmatched: 9.

The chain has TRBV9 and TRBJ2-2, with TRBD1 identical over 7 bases. The CDR3 loop spans 15 amino acids. Losses at the gene ends were 3 bases for V and 6 bases for J; bases not matched to a gene: 8. The germline V gene encodes CDR1 SGDLS and CDR2 YYNGEE. The CDR3 sequence: CASSARDSISGELFF. The CDR3 bases are TGTGCCAGCAGCGCCCGGGACAGTATATCCGGGGAGCTGTTTTTT.

This chain connects TRBV28 to TRBJ1-4, with 10 nucleotides matching TRBD1. CDR1 is MDHEN, CDR2 SYDVKM, per germline. V trimming: 5 bases; J trimming: 14 bases; junction bases outside the gene matches: 20. This CDR3 is built from 17 residues. The DNA for the CDR3 is TGTGCCAGCAGTACCTCCGGGACAGGGGATATAATGAAAAGTCTGTTTTTT. Translation: CASSTSGTGDIMKSLFF. Full variable domain (missing parts from reference TRBV28 and TRBJ1-4): DVKVTQSSRYLVKRTGEKVFLECVQDMDHENMFWYRQDPGLGLRLIYFSYDVKMKEKGDIPEGYSVSREKKERFSLILESASTNQTSMYLCASSTSGTGDIMKSLFFGSGTQLSVL.

V usage is TRBV6-1 and J usage is TRBJ1-2; D is perhaps TRBD1 (5 bases). The CDR3 consists of 19 residues. From germline, CDR1 is MNHNS and CDR2 SASEGT. The V gene lost 4 bases and the J gene lost 4 bases, with 28 bases spanning the gap. DNA for the CDR3: TGTGCCAGCAGTGCTGCCTTTCGAGGACAAACCCCAGTTTTCTATGGCTACACCTTC. Its protein is CASSAAFRGQTPVFYGYTF.

This chain uses TRBV14 with TRBJ2-7, with D uncertain. Trimming stripped 0 bases from V and 0 bases from J, with 12 bases between. This CDR3 comprises 16 residues. Per the germline V gene, CDR1 is SGHDN and CDR2 is FVKESK. Here the CDR3 DNA reads TGTGCCAGCAGCCAAGATCGTACAAGGAGCTCCTACGAGCAGTACTTC. This sequence encodes CASSQDRTRSSYEQYF.

The chain is built from TRBV14 and TRBJ2-2, with 13 nucleotides matching TRBD2. Germline V gives CDR1 SGHDN, CDR2 FVKESK. The CDR3 consists of 17 residues. Trimming at V came to 0 bases and at J to 6 bases, leaving 4 bases not matched to a gene. The CDR3 DNA is TGTGCCAGCAGCCAAGAGTGGGGACTAGCGGGGCCCGGGGAGCTGTTTTTT. Translation gives CASSQEWGLAGPGELFF.

The chain joins TRBV5-1 to TRBJ1-1, with D unresolved. V lost 3 bases and J lost 0, with 6 bases in between. This CDR3 is 13 amino acids long. Germline V gene lookup returns CDR1 SGHRS and CDR2 YFSETQ. DNA for the CDR3: TGCGCCAGCAGCTCCAGGTTGAACACTGAAGCTTTCTTT. This gives the protein CASSSRLNTEAFF.

The V gene is TRBV5-3, the J gene TRBJ2-1, with 13 nucleotides matching TRBD2. TRBV5-3 is known as an ORF, though its function is uncertain. The V gene end was trimmed by 3 bases and the J gene end by 12 bases; junction bases not matched to a gene: 9. The CDR3 is made up of 15 amino acids. CDR3 coding DNA: TGTGCCAGAAGCTCCTCCGGACTAGCGGGGGTATGGCAGTTCTTC. Amino acid sequence: CARSSSGLAGVWQFF.

The chain couples TRBV6-5 to TRBJ2-3; 9 bases map to TRBD2. Germline V gives CDR1 MNHEY, CDR2 SVGAGI. The CDR3 runs to 16 residues. After removal of 0 bases from V and 3 bases from J, the junction contained 4 bases not matched to a gene. The CDR3: CASSYSGLASTDTQYF. In DNA form, the CDR3 reads TGTGCCAGCAGTTACTCGGGACTAGCAAGTACAGATACGCAGTATTTT.

The J gene is TRBJ2-7, the V gene TRBV4-3; 7 positions agree with TRBD1. CDR3 size: 16 residues. V gave up 0 bases and J gave up 2 bases; unmatched junction bases: 7. Germline CDR1 is LGHNA and CDR2 is YSLEER. CDR3 in amino acids: CASSQEGTGTAYEQYF. Written as DNA, the CDR3 is TGCGCCAGCAGCCAAGAGGGGACCGGGACAGCCTACGAGCAGTACTTC.